The 11 T cell receptor beta chains below come from one sample, sequenced in a study of T cells in Graves' hyperthyroidism and ophthalmopathy. RNA transcripts served as the template for amplifying TCR beta CDR3 regions. HTBI primers drove first-round RT-PCR of the TCR CDR3. TCRdb itself ran the multiplex PCR reads through MiXCR, one entry per CDR3 protein. The sample records fewer than 450,000 distinct CDR3 sequences, 17% being singletons. Material: blood. The receptors originated from a woman in her twenties or thirties with Graves' hyperthyroidism that later progressed to Graves' ophthalmopathy.

The DNA for the CDR3 is TGCGCCAGCAGCCAAGGGCCGACAAAAGCCAACTATGGCTACACCTTC. Translated: CASSQGPTKANYGYTF. The chain recombines TRBV4-1 with TRBJ1-2; D is unresolved. Per the germline V gene, CDR1 is MGHRA and CDR2 is YSYEKL. This CDR3 comprises 16 residues. Trimming took 1 base from V and 2 from J, leaving 14 bases between them.

The V call is TRBV19, the J call TRBJ2-3; D is unresolved. The CDR3 has 16 amino acids. Looked up from germline, CDR1 is LNHDA and CDR2 is SQIVND (reference sequence). Trimming pared 3 bases from V and 1 base from J, leaving 14 bases between. The CDR3 here is CASSISGFQRTDTQYF. The CDR3, as DNA: TGTGCCAGTAGTATTTCGGGCTTCCAGCGCACAGATACGCAGTATTTT.

V and J are TRBV2 and TRBJ2-1, with TRBD2 matching 8 bases. Per germline, CDR1 SNHLY and CDR2 FYNNEI. This CDR3 has 13 residues. J gave up 3 bases and V 7 bases, and 2 bases lay outside the gene matches. CDR3 DNA: TGTGCCAGCAACAGCGGGAGCTACAATGAGCAGTTCTTC. Translating gives CASNSGSYNEQFF.

The chain uses TRBV7-9 and TRBJ1-2, with D perhaps matching TRBD1 (5 bases). Deletions cut 5 bases from V and 2 bases from J, with 9 bases between. This CDR3 spans 13 amino acids. Germline CDR1 and CDR2: SEHNR and FQNEAQ (reference sequence). Here the CDR3 DNA reads TGTGCCAGCAGCCCCAGACAGAACTATGGCTACACCTTC. Translated: CASSPRQNYGYTF. The whole variable domain, remainder taken from reference TRBV7-9 and TRBJ1-2, is DTGVSQNPRHKITKRGQNVTFRCDPISEHNRLYWYRQTLGQGPEFLTYFQNEAQLEKSRLLSDRFSAERPKGSFSTLEIQRTEQGDSAMYLCASSPRQNYGYTFGSGTRLTVV.

DNA of the CDR3: TGTGCCAGCAGTTTATCAGGGACAGGGAAAAATTCACCCCTCCACTTT. Translation: CASSLSGTGKNSPLHF. J is TRBJ1-6 and V is TRBV27; 9 nucleotides agree with TRBD1. The V gene end was trimmed by 0 bases and the J gene end by 7 bases; junction bases not matched to a gene: 4. The CDR3 is 16 residues long. The germline V gene encodes CDR1 MNHEY and CDR2 SMNVEV (reference sequence).

The sample holds a few counts of this clonotype. V usage is TRBV5-1 and J usage is TRBJ1-5; D not resolved. The V end lost 2 bases, the J end lost 0 bases, and 9 bases lay between the germline ends. CDR1 is SGHRS, CDR2 YFSETQ, per germline. This CDR3 region has 15 residues. The CDR3 spells CASSFGLDSNQPQHF. The CDR3 nucleotides read TGCGCCAGCAGCTTTGGTTTGGATAGCAATCAGCCCCAGCATTTT.

The rearrangement links TRBV6-1 to TRBJ2-3; no clear D gene. Germline values: CDR1 MNHNS, CDR2 SASEGT. The CDR3 covers 15 residues. The germline V and J ends were trimmed by 1 base and 3 bases, with 11 bases remaining between them. CDR3 in amino acids: CASSEGVTRTDTQYF. The CDR3 region has the DNA TGTGCCAGCAGTGAAGGGGTCACGAGGACAGATACGCAGTATTTT.

This clonotype was seen many times. The chain employs TRBV28 and TRBJ1-6, with D possibly matching TRBD1 (6 bases). Germline CDR1 MDHEN, CDR2 SYDVKM. V was clipped by 6 bases and J by 6 bases, with 18 bases between them. This CDR3 contains 16 residues. The CDR3 DNA sequence: TGTGCCAGCAGCCCAGGGGAGGTGGAGGGTAATTCACCCCTCCACTTT. This sequence encodes CASSPGEVEGNSPLHF.

This chain links TRBV5-1 with TRBJ1-1; TRBD1 aligns across 8 bases. The CDR3 is 14 amino acids. Trimming took 4 bases from V and 4 from J; bases not matched to a gene: 6. Per the germline V gene, CDR1 is SGHRS and CDR2 is YFSETQ. DNA for the CDR3: TGCGCCAGCAGCGCAGGGGGCTGGGGCACTGAAGCTTTCTTT. Its protein is CASSAGGWGTEAFF.

This clonotype has ten or more counts. The chain joins TRBV30 to TRBJ2-3, with TRBD1 as a possible D gene (5 bases). The CDR3 covers 13 residues. Germline loops: CDR1 GTSNPN, CDR2 SVGIG (reference sequence). Trimming shortened V by 3 bases and J by 5 bases, and 12 bases separated the two germline ends. The CDR3 region is CAWRKGLGDTQYF. The DNA of the CDR3 is TGTGCCTGGAGAAAGGGGTTGGGAGATACGCAGTATTTT.

This clonotype was counted at least ten times. This sequence joins TRBV28 and TRBJ1-4, with no clear D. Deletions cut 5 bases from V and 0 bases from J, with 13 bases between. The CDR3 contains 16 residues. Germline assignment: CDR1 MDHEN and CDR2 SYDVKM. The CDR3: CASSGSFGSTNEKLFF. The DNA for the CDR3 is TGTGCCAGCAGTGGTAGTTTCGGATCAACTAATGAAAAACTGTTTTTT.